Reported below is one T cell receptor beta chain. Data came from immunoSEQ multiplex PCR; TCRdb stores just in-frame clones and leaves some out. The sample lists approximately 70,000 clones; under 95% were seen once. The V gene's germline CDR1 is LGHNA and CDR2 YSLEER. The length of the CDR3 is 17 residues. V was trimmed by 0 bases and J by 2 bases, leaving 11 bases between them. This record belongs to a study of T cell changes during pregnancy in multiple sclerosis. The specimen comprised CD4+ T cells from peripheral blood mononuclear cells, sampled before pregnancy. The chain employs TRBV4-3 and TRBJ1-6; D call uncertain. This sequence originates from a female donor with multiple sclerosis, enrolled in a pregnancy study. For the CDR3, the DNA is TGCGCCAGCAGCCAAGATCTCCCGGGTACCTATAATTCACCCCTCCACTTT. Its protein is CASSQDLPGTYNSPLHF.